The sample holds a few counts of the clone carrying this TCR beta chain. Its antigen is unknown. The source of the sample is a study of beta chain features in type 1 diabetes. Study-wide context: Healthy donors resembled patients in age, gender and cell yields.

Overall study results and limits: Because the template was cDNA, high-expressing cells might be over-represented. VDJ junctions from type 1 diabetes patients carried fewer insertions and larger deletions.

All of the isolated RNA was reverse transcribed, so expressed TCRB transcripts were sequenced. Read counts averaged around 4 million for samples of naive, central memory and regulatory T cells. Sequencing was performed with immunoSEQ multiplex PCR; in TCRdb, only in-frame clones are kept and a portion is missing. This sample has over 300,000 clones, with 6.5% to 10% found just once. This TCR was sampled from a young woman in good health. Sequenced material: central memory CD4+ T cells from blood.

The CDR3: CASSMVGLGGNEQFF. The CDR3 DNA reads TGTGCCAGTAGTATGGTTGGCCTCGGGGGCAATGAGCAGTTCTTC. The J gene is TRBJ2-1, the V gene TRBV19, with D possibly being TRBD2 (6 bases). The CDR3 loop spans 15 amino acids. The germline V gene encodes CDR1 LNHDA and CDR2 SQIVND (reference sequence). V was pared by 3 bases and J by 6 bases, with 15 bases between.